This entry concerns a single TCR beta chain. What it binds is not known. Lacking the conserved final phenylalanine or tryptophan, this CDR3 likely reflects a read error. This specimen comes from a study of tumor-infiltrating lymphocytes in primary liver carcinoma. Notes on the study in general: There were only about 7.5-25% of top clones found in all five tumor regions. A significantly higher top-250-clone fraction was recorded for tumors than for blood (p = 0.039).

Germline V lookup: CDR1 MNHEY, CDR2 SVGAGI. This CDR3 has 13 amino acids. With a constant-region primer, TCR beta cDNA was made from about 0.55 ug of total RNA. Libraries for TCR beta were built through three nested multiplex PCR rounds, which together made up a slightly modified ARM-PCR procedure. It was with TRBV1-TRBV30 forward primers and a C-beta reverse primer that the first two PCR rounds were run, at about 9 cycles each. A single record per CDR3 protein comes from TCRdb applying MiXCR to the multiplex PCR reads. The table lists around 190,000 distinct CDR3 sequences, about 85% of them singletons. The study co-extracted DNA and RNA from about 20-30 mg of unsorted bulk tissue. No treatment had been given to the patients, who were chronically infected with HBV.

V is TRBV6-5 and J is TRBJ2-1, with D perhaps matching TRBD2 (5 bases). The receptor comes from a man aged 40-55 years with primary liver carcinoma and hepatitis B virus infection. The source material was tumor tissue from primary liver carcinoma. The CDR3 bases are TGTGCCAGCAGGAGACTATCCTCCAATGAGCAGTTCCTC. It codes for CASRRLSSNEQFL.